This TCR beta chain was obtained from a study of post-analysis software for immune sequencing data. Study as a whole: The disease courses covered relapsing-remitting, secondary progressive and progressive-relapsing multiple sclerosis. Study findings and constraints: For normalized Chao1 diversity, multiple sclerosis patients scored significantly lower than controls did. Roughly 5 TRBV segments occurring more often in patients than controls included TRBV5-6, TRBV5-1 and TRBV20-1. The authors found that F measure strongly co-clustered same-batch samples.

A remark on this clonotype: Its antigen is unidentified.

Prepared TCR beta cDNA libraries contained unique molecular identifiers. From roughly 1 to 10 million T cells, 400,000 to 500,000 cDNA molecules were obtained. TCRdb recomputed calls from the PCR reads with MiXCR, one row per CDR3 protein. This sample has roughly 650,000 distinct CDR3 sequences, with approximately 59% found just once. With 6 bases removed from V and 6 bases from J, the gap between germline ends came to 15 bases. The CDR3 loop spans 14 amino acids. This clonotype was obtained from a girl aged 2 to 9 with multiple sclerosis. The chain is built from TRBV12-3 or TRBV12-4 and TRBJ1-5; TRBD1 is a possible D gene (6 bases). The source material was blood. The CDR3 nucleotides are TGTGCCAGCAGGAGGACACAGGGTCGTCAGCCCCAGCATTTT. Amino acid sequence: CASRRTQGRQPQHF.